Below are 5 T cell receptor beta chains sequenced from a single sample in a study of cytomegalovirus exposure and HLA in healthy donors. The PCR employed 60 Vbeta primers together with 13 Jbeta primers. The protocol was immunoSEQ multiplex PCR, while the TCRdb copy is restricted to in-frame clones and leaves out a portion. The sample carries about 140,000 clones, about 80% recorded once. The sample was PBMCs. The receptors stem from a male donor in good health and CMV-seropositive.

The chain links TRBV7-9 to TRBJ1-2; 7 bases align to TRBD1. The CDR3 length is 16 residues. The ends lost 3 bases at V and 3 bases at J; junction bases unmatched: 10. Germline V lookup: CDR1 SEHNR, CDR2 FQNEAQ (reference sequence). In nucleotides, the CDR3 is TGTGCCAGCAGCTTGACACAGGGGTTTTCTCACTATGGCTACACCTTC. Translation: CASSLTQGFSHYGYTF.

The chain has TRBV2 and TRBJ2-3; 11 nucleotides match TRBD2. CDR1 SNHLY and CDR2 FYNNEI come from the germline V gene. V lost 3 bases to trimming and J lost 2 bases; unmatched junction nucleotides: 7. The CDR3 totals 17 residues. The CDR3 protein is CASSDGGLAGFTDTQYF. The CDR3 nucleotides read TGTGCCAGCAGTGATGGAGGACTAGCGGGTTTCACAGATACGCAGTATTTT.

This rearrangement joins TRBV7-8 to TRBJ2-7; D remains ambiguous. Trimming took 1 base from V and 2 from J, leaving 9 bases between them. The CDR3 totals 14 residues. In germline, CDR1 is SGHVS, CDR2 FQNEAQ. CDR3 amino acids: CASSLGGQTYEQYF. The CDR3 DNA follows: TGTGCCAGCAGCTTAGGAGGCCAGACCTACGAGCAGTACTTC.

This clone is a singleton in its sample. The V and J genes are TRBV10-1 and TRBJ2-5; TRBD2 aligns across 10 bases. The V gene's germline CDR1 is WNHNN and CDR2 SYGVQD (reference sequence). The J segment lost 4 bases and the V segment lost 3 bases, leaving 8 bases of the junction unmatched. The CDR3 extends over 16 amino acids. Written as DNA, the CDR3 is TGCGCCAGCAGTGAACATCCTAGCGGGGGTCCAGAGACCCAGTACTTC. This gives the protein CASSEHPSGGPETQYF.

The chain combines TRBV27 with TRBJ2-1; 9 positions agree with TRBD2. The CDR3 has 14 amino acids. The ends lost 2 bases at V and 4 bases at J; junction bases unmatched: 0. In germline, CDR1 is MNHEY, CDR2 SMNVEV (reference sequence). Written as DNA, the CDR3 is TGTGCCAGCAGTTTAGCGGGAGGGTACAATGAGCAGTTCTTC. Translation gives CASSLAGGYNEQFF.